This passage covers 27 T cell receptor beta chains from one sample sequenced in a study of blood T cell repertoires in COVID-19. Here immunoSEQ multiplex PCR was the method, and the copy in TCRdb shows in-frame clones only, minus some. The data show about 250,000 clones, with roughly 87% seen just once and 3% held by the top ten. Material for sequencing was peripheral blood. The receptors shown here come from a man aged 18 to 30 with active or convalescent COVID-19.

V gene TRBV29-1 combines with J gene TRBJ2-3; D unclear. Trimming took off 8 bases at V and 4 bases at J, with 10 bases between the two ends. Germline loops: CDR1 SQVTM, CDR2 ANQGSEA. The CDR3 spans 11 residues. The CDR3 is CSTRGSDTQYF. The CDR3 DNA is TGCAGCACTCGCGGCTCAGATACGCAGTATTTT.

The rearrangement links TRBV27 to TRBJ2-2; the match to TRBD2 covers 14 bases. The CDR3 has 18 residues. CDR1 MNHEY and CDR2 SMNVEV come from the germline V gene (reference sequence). V was clipped by 3 bases and J by 7 bases; unmatched bases: 10. Written as DNA, the CDR3 is TGTGCCAGCAGTTTGTCCGGACTAGCGGGGGGCCGGGGCGGGGAGCTGTTTTTT. Translating it yields CASSLSGLAGGRGGELFF.

The gene calls are TRBV5-5 and TRBJ2-7; no firm D call. The germline gives CDR1 SGHKS, CDR2 YYEKEE (reference sequence). The CDR3 is 14 residues long. The germline V and J ends were trimmed by 0 bases and 0 bases, with 7 bases remaining between them. The CDR3: CASSLGPNSYEQYF. CDR3 bases: TGTGCCAGCAGCTTGGGGCCGAACTCCTACGAGCAGTACTTC.

The V gene is TRBV27, the J gene TRBJ1-2; the match to TRBD1 covers 9 bases. This CDR3 contains 15 residues. After removal of 5 bases from V and 4 bases from J, the junction contained 8 bases not matched to a gene. From germline, CDR1 is MNHEY and CDR2 SMNVEV (reference sequence). The CDR3 loop reads CASSLTGGLFYGYTF. The CDR3 DNA reads TGTGCCAGCAGTCTGACAGGGGGTCTTTTCTATGGCTACACCTTC.

The rearrangement links TRBV7-2 to TRBJ2-7, with D hard to call. The ends were cut back, 5 bases at V and 6 bases at J, with 20 bases in the middle. Germline CDR1 and CDR2: SGHTA and FQGNSA. CDR3 length equals 15 residues. CDR3 sequence: CASSPPGSRGGEQYF. Written as DNA, the CDR3 is TGTGCCAGCAGCCCTCCCGGCTCACGAGGCGGCGAGCAGTACTTC.

V is TRBV2 and J is TRBJ1-2; 10 bases are a match to TRBD1. The CDR3 is 14 amino acids. V gave up 6 bases and J gave up 2 bases; unmatched junction bases: 3. CDR1 is SNHLY and CDR2 is FYNNEI in the germline V gene. The CDR3 reads CASSRQGANYGYTF. The CDR3, as DNA: TGTGCCAGCAGCCGACAGGGGGCAAACTATGGCTACACCTTC.

CDR3 protein: CSVAAGSGNTIYF. The CDR3 nucleotides are TGCAGCGTTGCGGCAGGGTCTGGAAACACCATATATTTT. This rearrangement joins TRBV29-1 to TRBJ1-3; TRBD1 might be the D (5 bases). CDR1 SQVTM and CDR2 ANQGSEA come from the germline V gene. The CDR3 length is 13 residues. V lost 4 bases to trimming and J lost 1 base, with 8 bases between them.

The chain employs TRBV5-6 and TRBJ1-3; D is uncertain. Germline assignment: CDR1 SGHDT and CDR2 YYEEEE. CDR3 length: 14 amino acids. V was shortened by 3 bases and J by 0 bases, with 7 bases between the two germline ends. The DNA for the CDR3 is TGTGCCAGCAGCTCACTGAGCTCTGGAAACACCATATATTTT. Residues: CASSSLSSGNTIYF.

The rearrangement joins TRBV11-2 to TRBJ1-3; D gene uncertain. Trimming shortened V by 4 bases and J by 8 bases, and 12 bases separated the two germline ends. Germline V CDR1 and CDR2: SGHAT, FQNNGV. CDR3 size: 13 residues. CDR3 region: CASSSYKRDTIYF. The CDR3 bases are TGTGCCAGCAGCTCATATAAACGGGACACCATATATTTT.

The J gene is TRBJ2-5, the V gene TRBV14, with D unresolved. This CDR3 is built from 15 residues. The V end lost 0 bases, the J end lost 4 bases, and 12 bases lay between the germline ends. CDR1 is SGHDN, CDR2 FVKESK, per germline. CDR3 in amino acids: CASSQEWAPVETQYF. In DNA form, the CDR3 reads TGTGCCAGCAGCCAAGAATGGGCGCCAGTAGAGACCCAGTACTTC.

The chain combines TRBV5-1 with TRBJ2-1; D perhaps matches TRBD1 (5 bases). V dropped 2 bases and J dropped 3 bases, with 9 bases sitting between them. The V gene's germline CDR1 is SGHRS and CDR2 YFSETQ. This CDR3 has 14 residues. Here the CDR3 reads CASSFQDNYNEQFF. In DNA form, the CDR3 reads TGCGCCAGCAGCTTCCAGGACAACTACAATGAGCAGTTCTTC.

This sequence joins TRBV4-2 and TRBJ1-3; D perhaps matches TRBD1 (5 bases). Germline values: CDR1 LGHNA, CDR2 YNFKEQ. V was pared by 4 bases and J by 4 bases, with 14 bases between. The CDR3 length is 15 residues. CDR3: CASSLPPGWGNTIYF. CDR3 in DNA: TGTGCCAGCAGCCTTCCGCCAGGGTGGGGAAACACCATATATTTT.

V gene TRBV19 combines with J gene TRBJ1-5, with D maybe TRBD1 (5 bases). CDR1 and CDR2 (germline): LNHDA, SQIVND (reference sequence). Trimming shortened V by 6 bases and J by 1 base, and 16 bases separated the two germline ends. The CDR3 consists of 16 residues. CDR3 DNA: TGTGCCAGTAGAGATTTAATCGGACACAGCAATCAGCCCCAGCATTTT. Protein product: CASRDLIGHSNQPQHF. The full variable domain, completed using reference TRBV19 and TRBJ1-5, is DGGITQSPKYLFRKEGQNVTLSCEQNLNHDAMYWYRQDPGQGLRLIYYSQIVNDFQKGDIAEGYSVSREKKESFPLTVTSAQKNPTAFYLCASRDLIGHSNQPQHFGDGTRLSIL.

As regards this clone: The identical CDR3 is also encoded by other nucleotide sequences in the sample. V and J are TRBV11-3 and TRBJ2-1; TRBD2 agrees at 9 bases. J lost 0 bases, V lost 5 bases, and 2 bases had no gene match. The CDR3 has 15 residues. The germline CDR1 and CDR2 sequences are SGHNT and YENEEA. CDR3 region: CASSLSGSSYNEQFF. CDR3 sequence (DNA): TGTGCCAGCAGCCTTAGCGGGAGCTCCTACAATGAGCAGTTCTTC.

The CDR3 protein is CASSPPGQKETQYF. CDR3 in DNA: TGTGCCAGTAGTCCCCCGGGACAGAAAGAGACCCAGTACTTC. The gene calls are TRBV19 and TRBJ2-5; 7 bases align to TRBD1. The length of the CDR3 is 14 residues. The V gene end was trimmed by 5 bases and the J gene end by 3 bases; junction bases not matched to a gene: 6. Per germline, CDR1 LNHDA and CDR2 SQIVND (reference sequence).

V usage is TRBV7-8 and J usage is TRBJ1-5; TRBD1 might be the D (5 bases). Germline V CDR1 and CDR2: SGHVS, FQNEAQ. Trimming cost V 4 bases and J 1 base, with 14 bases left between them. The length of the CDR3 is 16 residues. CDR3 in amino acids: CASSSNGGRSNQPQHF. The CDR3 nucleotides read TGTGCCAGCAGCTCCAACGGGGGGAGAAGCAATCAGCCCCAGCATTTT.

CDR3 nucleotides: TGTGCCAGCAGCAAAACTAGCGGGAGGGCGGAGACCCAGTACTTC. Residues: CASSKTSGRAETQYF. V is TRBV9 and J is TRBJ2-5; TRBD2 aligns across 13 bases. The CDR3 spans 15 residues. CDR1 and CDR2 from the germline V gene are SGDLS and YYNGEE. Unmatched junction bases numbered 5, after V lost 4 bases and J lost 5 bases.

This clone came up once. The chain joins TRBV7-8 to TRBJ1-2; D is ambiguous. V was shortened by 3 bases and J by 7 bases, with 12 bases between the two germline ends. This CDR3 is 13 amino acids long. CDR1 SGHVS and CDR2 FQNEAQ come from the germline V gene. CDR3 in amino acids: CASSLARLSGYTF. The CDR3 region has the DNA TGTGCCAGCAGCTTGGCCAGGTTAAGTGGCTACACCTTC.

The chain carries TRBV4-3 and TRBJ2-7; 10 bases are a match to TRBD2. Looked up from germline, CDR1 is LGHNA and CDR2 is YSLEER. This CDR3 spans 16 amino acids. After removal of 1 base from V and 5 bases from J, the junction contained 8 bases not matched to a gene. CDR3 sequence (DNA): TGCGCCAGCAGCCAAGGGCTAGCGGGGGCCGGGGACGAGCAGTACTTC. This sequence encodes CASSQGLAGAGDEQYF.

This rearrangement joins TRBV18 to TRBJ2-7, with TRBD2 matching 9 bases. With V trimmed by 3 bases and J by 3 bases, 3 bases remained unmatched. Germline CDR1 and CDR2: KGHSH and LQKENI. This CDR3 is 14 amino acids long. The CDR3 sequence is CASSPSGGVYEQYF. CDR3 nucleotide sequence: TGTGCCAGCTCACCTAGCGGGGGAGTCTACGAGCAGTACTTC.

The chain combines TRBV2 with TRBJ1-2; D may be TRBD1 (6 bases). Germline V CDR1 and CDR2: SNHLY, FYNNEI. V dropped 5 bases and J dropped 1 base, with 11 bases sitting between them. The CDR3 totals 14 residues. CDR3 amino acids: CASSRTVLNYGYTF. The CDR3 DNA reads TGTGCCAGCAGTCGGACAGTTCTTAACTATGGCTACACCTTC.

This sequence joins TRBV4-3 and TRBJ1-5; D not resolved. CDR1 is LGHNA and CDR2 is YSLEER in the germline V gene. CDR3 size: 13 residues. Trimming cost V 0 bases and J 6 bases, with 6 bases left between them. This CDR3 is CASSQELAQPQHF. The CDR3 DNA is TGCGCCAGCAGCCAAGAACTCGCTCAGCCCCAGCATTTT.

J is TRBJ1-1 and V is TRBV5-1; a possible D gene is TRBD1 (6 bases). Germline V gives CDR1 SGHRS, CDR2 YFSETQ. The CDR3 has 15 amino acids. The germline V and J ends were trimmed by 0 bases and 2 bases, with 11 bases remaining between them. As DNA, the CDR3 is TGCGCCAGCAGCTTGGGGGACAACCTTAACACTGAAGCTTTCTTT. Residues: CASSLGDNLNTEAFF. Full variable domain (missing parts from reference TRBV5-1 and TRBJ1-1): KAGVTQTPRYLIKTRGQQVTLSCSPISGHRSVSWYQQTPGQGLQFLFEYFSETQRNKGNFPGRFSGRQFSNSRSEMNVSTLELGDSALYLCASSLGDNLNTEAFFGQGTRLTVV.

V and J are TRBV11-2 and TRBJ2-5; 8 positions agree with TRBD1. There are 14 residues in the CDR3. From germline, CDR1 is SGHAT and CDR2 FQNNGV. V lost 5 bases and J lost 5; bases outside the gene matches: 7. The CDR3, as DNA: TGTGCCAGCAGCCTAGGGACAGGCGGGGAGACCCAGTACTTC. It is translated as CASSLGTGGETQYF.

This clone has a handful of counts. The chain employs TRBV29-1 and TRBJ1-5; 7 bases align to TRBD1. Germline CDR1 SQVTM, CDR2 ANQGSEA. With V trimmed by 2 bases and J by 0 bases, 16 bases remained unmatched. This CDR3 comprises 19 residues. CDR3 sequence (DNA): TGCAGCGTTGAAAAGAGATTGGGACAGTGGGGTTATAGCAATCAGCCCCAGCATTTT. Translating gives CSVEKRLGQWGYSNQPQHF.

The chain's CDR3 is CSASKAGDAYEQYF. CDR3 coding DNA: TGCAGTGCTAGTAAGGCGGGCGATGCCTACGAGCAGTACTTC. The chain employs TRBV20-1 and TRBJ2-7; possibly TRBD2 for D (5 bases). This CDR3 is 14 amino acids long. V was cut by 3 bases and J by 2 bases, with 14 bases left in between. CDR1 DFQATT and CDR2 SNEGSKA come from the germline V gene (reference sequence).

V gene TRBV18 combines with J gene TRBJ2-3; 9 nucleotides align to TRBD1. This CDR3 comprises 15 residues. Germline-derived CDR1 and CDR2 are KGHSH and LQKENI. V lost 4 bases, J lost 2 bases, and 4 bases stayed unmatched. CDR3 amino acids: CASSLDRGNTDTQYF. For the CDR3, the DNA is TGTGCCAGCTCACTTGACAGGGGGAACACAGATACGCAGTATTTT.